The present TCR beta chain was sequenced within a study of shared clonotypes between healthy human individuals. Concerning this clone: Distinct nucleotide sequences in the sample also encode this CDR3.

The method was immunoSEQ multiplex PCR; TCRdb's version includes in-frame clones alone and lacks a portion of them. The sample contains over a million clones, around 98% of which appear only once. V lost 0 bases, J lost 4 bases, and 8 bases lay in between. Germline V CDR1 and CDR2: SGDLS, YYNGEE. The CDR3 is 14 residues long. This chain connects TRBV9 to TRBJ1-5; weak D call: TRBD1 (6 bases). Material for sequencing was naive CD4+ T cells sorted from blood. Subset given: CD45RA+ positively selected. This TCR was recovered from a man aged 25 to 40 in good health. The CDR3 nucleotides are TGTGCCAGCAGCGTAGGAGGGGGTAATCAGCCCCAGCATTTT. This encodes CASSVGGGNQPQHF.